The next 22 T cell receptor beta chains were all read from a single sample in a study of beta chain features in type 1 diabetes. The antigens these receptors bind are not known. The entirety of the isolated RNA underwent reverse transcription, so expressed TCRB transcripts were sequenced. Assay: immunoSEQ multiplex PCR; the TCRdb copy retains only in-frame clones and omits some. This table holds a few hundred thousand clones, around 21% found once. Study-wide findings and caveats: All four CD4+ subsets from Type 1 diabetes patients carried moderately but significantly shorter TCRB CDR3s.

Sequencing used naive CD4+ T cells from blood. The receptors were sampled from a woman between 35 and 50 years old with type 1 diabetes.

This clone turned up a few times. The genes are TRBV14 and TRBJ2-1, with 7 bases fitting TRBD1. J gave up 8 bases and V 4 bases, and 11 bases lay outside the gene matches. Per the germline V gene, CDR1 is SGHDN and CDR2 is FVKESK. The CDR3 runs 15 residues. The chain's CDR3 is CASSLQDRSRDEQFF. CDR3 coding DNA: TGTGCCAGCAGCCTACAGGACAGGTCACGTGATGAGCAGTTCTTC.

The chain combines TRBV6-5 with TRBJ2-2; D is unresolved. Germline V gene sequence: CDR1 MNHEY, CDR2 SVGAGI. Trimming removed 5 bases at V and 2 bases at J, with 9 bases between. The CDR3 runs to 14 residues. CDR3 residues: CASSPTPNTGELFF. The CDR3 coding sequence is TGTGCCAGCAGTCCCACACCCAACACCGGGGAGCTGTTTTTT.

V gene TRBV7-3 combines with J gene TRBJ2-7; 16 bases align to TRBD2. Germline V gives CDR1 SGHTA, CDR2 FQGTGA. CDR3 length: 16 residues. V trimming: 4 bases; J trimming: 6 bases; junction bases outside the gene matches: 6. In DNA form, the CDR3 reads TGTGCCAGCAGCTGGGGACTAGCGGGAGGGAAGGGCGAGCAGTACTTC. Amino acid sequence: CASSWGLAGGKGEQYF.

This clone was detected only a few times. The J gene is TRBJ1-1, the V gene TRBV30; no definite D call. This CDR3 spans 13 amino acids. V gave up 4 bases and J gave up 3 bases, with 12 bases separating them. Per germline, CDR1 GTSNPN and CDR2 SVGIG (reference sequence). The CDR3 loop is CAWNLVGDTEAFF. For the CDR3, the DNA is TGTGCCTGGAATCTGGTCGGGGACACTGAAGCTTTCTTT.

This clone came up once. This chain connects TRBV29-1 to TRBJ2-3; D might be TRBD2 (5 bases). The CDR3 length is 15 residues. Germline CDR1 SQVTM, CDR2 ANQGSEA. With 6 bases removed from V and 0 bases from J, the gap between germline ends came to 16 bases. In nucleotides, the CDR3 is TGCAGCGTCGTTACCCAGCGGACCAGCACAGATACGCAGTATTTT. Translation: CSVVTQRTSTDTQYF.

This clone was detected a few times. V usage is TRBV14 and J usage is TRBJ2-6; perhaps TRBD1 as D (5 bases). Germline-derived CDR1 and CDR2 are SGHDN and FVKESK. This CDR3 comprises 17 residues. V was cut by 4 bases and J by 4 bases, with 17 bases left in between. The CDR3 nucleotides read TGTGCCAGCAGCCCCCTTGGCCGGACATGGGGGGCCAACGTCCTGACTTTC. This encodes CASSPLGRTWGANVLTF.

The CDR3 spells CASSVETELPYEQYF. CDR3 DNA: TGTGCCAGCAGCGTAGAAACCGAACTCCCGTACGAGCAGTACTTC. The rearrangement joins TRBV9 to TRBJ2-7, with unresolved D. This CDR3 region has 15 residues. The V end was cut by 0 bases, the J end by 4 bases, with 14 bases between. Germline CDR1 and CDR2: SGDLS and YYNGEE.

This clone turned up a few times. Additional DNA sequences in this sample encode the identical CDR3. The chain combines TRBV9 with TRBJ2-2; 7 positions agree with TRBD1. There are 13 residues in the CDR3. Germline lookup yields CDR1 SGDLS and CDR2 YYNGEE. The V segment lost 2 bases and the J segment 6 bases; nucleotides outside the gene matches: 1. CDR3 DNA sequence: TGTGCCAGCAGCGTTAGGGGGCCCGGGGAGCTGTTTTTT. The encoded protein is CASSVRGPGELFF.

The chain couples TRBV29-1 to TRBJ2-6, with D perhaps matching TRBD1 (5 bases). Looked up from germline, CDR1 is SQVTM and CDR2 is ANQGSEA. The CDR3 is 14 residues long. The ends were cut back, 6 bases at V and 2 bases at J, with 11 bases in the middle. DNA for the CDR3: TGCAGCGTCCAGGGATCTACTGGGGCCAACGTCCTGACTTTC. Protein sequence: CSVQGSTGANVLTF.

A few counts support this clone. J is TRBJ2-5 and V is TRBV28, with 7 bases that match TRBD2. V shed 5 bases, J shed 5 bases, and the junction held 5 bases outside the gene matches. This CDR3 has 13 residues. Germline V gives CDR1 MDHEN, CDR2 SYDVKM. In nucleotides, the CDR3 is TGTGCCAGCAGTCAGACTAGCTACGAGACCCAGTACTTC. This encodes CASSQTSYETQYF.

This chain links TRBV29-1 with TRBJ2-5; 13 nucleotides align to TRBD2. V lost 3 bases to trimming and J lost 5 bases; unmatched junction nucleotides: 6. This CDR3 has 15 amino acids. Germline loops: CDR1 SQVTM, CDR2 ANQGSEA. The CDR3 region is CSVDLGLAGVETQYF. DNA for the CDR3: TGCAGCGTTGATCTCGGACTAGCGGGAGTCGAGACCCAGTACTTC.

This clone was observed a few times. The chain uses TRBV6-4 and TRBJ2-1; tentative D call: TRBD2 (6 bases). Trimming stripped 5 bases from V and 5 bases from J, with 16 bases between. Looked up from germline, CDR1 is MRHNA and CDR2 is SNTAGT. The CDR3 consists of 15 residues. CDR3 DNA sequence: TGTGCCAGCAGTCCCGTATCGGGAGTCAACAATGAGCAGTTCTTC. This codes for CASSPVSGVNNEQFF.

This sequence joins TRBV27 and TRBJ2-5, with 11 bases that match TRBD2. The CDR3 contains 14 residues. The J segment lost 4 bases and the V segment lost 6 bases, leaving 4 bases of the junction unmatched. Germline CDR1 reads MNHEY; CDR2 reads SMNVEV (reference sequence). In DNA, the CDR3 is TGTGCCAGCAGCGGACTAGCGGGCACAGAGACCCAGTACTTC. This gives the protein CASSGLAGTETQYF.

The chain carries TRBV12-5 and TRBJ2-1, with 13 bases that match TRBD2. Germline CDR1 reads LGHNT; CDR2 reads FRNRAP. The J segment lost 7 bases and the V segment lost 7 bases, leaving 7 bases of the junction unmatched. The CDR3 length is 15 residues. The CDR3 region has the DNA TGTGCTAGTGCTCCAGGGACTAGCGGGGAAAATGAGCAGTTCTTC. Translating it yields CASAPGTSGENEQFF.

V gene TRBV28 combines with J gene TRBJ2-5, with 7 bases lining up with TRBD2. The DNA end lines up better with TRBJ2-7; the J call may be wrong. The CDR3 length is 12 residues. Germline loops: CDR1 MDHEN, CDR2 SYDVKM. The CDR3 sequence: CASKASGYEQYF. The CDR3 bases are TGTGCCAGCAAAGCTAGCGGATACGAGCAGTACTTC.

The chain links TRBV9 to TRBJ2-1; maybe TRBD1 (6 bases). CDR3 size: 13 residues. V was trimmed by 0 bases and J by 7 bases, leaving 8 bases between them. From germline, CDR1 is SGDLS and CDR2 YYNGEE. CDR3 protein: CASSVGQGNEQFF. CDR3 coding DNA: TGTGCCAGCAGCGTAGGGCAGGGGAATGAGCAGTTCTTC.

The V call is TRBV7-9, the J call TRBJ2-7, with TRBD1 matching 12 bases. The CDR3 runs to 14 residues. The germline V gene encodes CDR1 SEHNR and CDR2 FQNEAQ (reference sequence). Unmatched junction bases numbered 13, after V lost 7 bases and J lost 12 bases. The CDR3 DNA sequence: TGTGCCAGCACCCAGGGGGGACAGGGGGCGCTTCGGTACTTC. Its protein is CASTQGGQGALRYF.

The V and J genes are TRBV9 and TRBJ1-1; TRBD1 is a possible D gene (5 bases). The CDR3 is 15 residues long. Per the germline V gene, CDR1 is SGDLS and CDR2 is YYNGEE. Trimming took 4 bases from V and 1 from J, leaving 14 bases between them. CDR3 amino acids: CASSIGGRPNTEAFF. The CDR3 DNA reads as TGTGCCAGCAGCATCGGGGGACGGCCGAACACTGAAGCTTTCTTT.

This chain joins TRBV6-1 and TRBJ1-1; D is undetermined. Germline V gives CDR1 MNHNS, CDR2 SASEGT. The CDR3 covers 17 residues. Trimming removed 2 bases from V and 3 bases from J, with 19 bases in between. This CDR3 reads CASSEPSFAGLDTEAFF. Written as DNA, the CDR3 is TGTGCCAGCAGTGAACCCAGCTTCGCGGGCTTGGACACTGAAGCTTTCTTT.

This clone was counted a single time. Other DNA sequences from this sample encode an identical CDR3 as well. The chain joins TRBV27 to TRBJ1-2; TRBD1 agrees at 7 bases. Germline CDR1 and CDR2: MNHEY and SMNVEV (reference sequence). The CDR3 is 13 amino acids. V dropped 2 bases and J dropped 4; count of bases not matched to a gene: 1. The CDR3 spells CASSLRQGYGYTF. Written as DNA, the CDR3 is TGTGCCAGCAGTTTAAGACAGGGCTATGGCTACACCTTC.

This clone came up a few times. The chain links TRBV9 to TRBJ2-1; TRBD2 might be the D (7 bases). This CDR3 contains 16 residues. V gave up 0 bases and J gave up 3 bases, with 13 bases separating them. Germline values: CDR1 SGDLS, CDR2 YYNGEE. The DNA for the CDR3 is TGTGCCAGCAGCGTAGCCGGAGGGGGGGGCTACAATGAGCAGTTCTTC. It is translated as CASSVAGGGGYNEQFF. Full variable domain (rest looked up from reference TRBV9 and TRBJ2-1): DSGVTQTPKHLITATGQRVTLRCSPRSGDLSVYWYQQSLDQGLQFLIQYYNGEERAKGNILERFSAQQFPDLHSELNLSSLELGDSALYFCASSVAGGGGYNEQFFGPGTRLTVL.

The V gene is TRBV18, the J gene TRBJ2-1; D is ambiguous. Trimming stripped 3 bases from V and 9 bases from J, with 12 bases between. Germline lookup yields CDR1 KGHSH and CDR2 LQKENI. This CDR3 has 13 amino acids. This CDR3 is CASSPPPTPEQFF. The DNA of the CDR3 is TGTGCCAGCTCACCTCCCCCTACCCCTGAGCAGTTCTTC.